The subject of this entry is one TCR beta chain. The data are from a study of blood T cell repertoires in COVID-19. As for the study in general: Samples representing acute and convalescent COVID-19 were sourced from the United States, Italy and Spain. The analysed material was cDNA or gDNA that came from T cells, B-cell-depleted T cells, or PBMCs.

Per the original methods: Quantification of nucleated cells was approximated via reference gene primer amplification. Clones were sequenced by immunoSEQ multiplex PCR, and TCRdb holds only the in-frame ones, with some missing. V and J calls and clone size are those listed in that table; D and trimming were worked out from the DNA. The sample carries 150,000 or so clones, less than 90% recorded once. The germline V and J ends were trimmed by 1 base and 0 bases, with 6 bases remaining between them. CDR3 length equals 14 residues. Germline CDR1 reads SGHRS; CDR2 reads YFSETQ. The sequenced material came from PBMCs or T cells enriched from blood (not recorded which). The sequence was collected from a woman in her 50s who had recovered from COVID-19. The chain is built from TRBV5-1 and TRBJ2-3; D is undetermined. This CDR3 reads CASSLTVSTDTQYF. CDR3 DNA sequence: TGCGCCAGCAGCTTGACGGTTAGCACAGATACGCAGTATTTT.